Following are 24 T cell receptor beta chains from one sample sequenced in a study of T cell responses to AZD1222 COVID-19 vaccine. The table came from immunoSEQ multiplex PCR; TCRdb's copy has only in-frame clones and leaves some out. The data contain 95,000 to 150,000 clones, around 87% of them seen just once; the ten biggest clones take up about 9.4%. Here the sequenced sample was peripheral blood, taken on day 0 of AZD1222 vaccination. Receptor source: an adult in good health.

This rearrangement joins TRBV5-1 to TRBJ1-1; D not certain. The CDR3 is 13 amino acids. CDR1 is SGHRS and CDR2 is YFSETQ in the germline V gene. V shed 5 bases and J shed 5 bases, with 13 bases lying between them. The CDR3 sequence is CASRDGEETEAFF. CDR3 coding DNA: TGCGCCAGCAGGGACGGGGAGGAGACTGAAGCTTTCTTT.

This clone was seen a single time. This sequence joins TRBV30 and TRBJ1-3; TRBD1 might be the D (5 bases). The CDR3 spans 16 residues. V was clipped by 0 bases and J by 4 bases, with 16 bases between them. Germline loops: CDR1 GTSNPN, CDR2 SVGIG (reference sequence). CDR3 sequence (DNA): TGTGCCTGGAGTGTACAAAGGGGCGATTGGGGAAACACCATATATTTT. Residues: CAWSVQRGDWGNTIYF.

The genes are TRBV19 and TRBJ2-1; D gene ambiguous. Trimming stripped 5 bases from V and 4 bases from J, with 9 bases between. This CDR3 spans 13 amino acids. The germline CDR1 and CDR2 sequences are LNHDA and SQIVND (reference sequence). Here the CDR3 DNA reads TGTGCCAGTAGTGTCGCTCGGTACAATGAGCAGTTCTTC. Amino acid sequence: CASSVARYNEQFF.

The chain has TRBV19 and TRBJ1-2; D ambiguous. The CDR3 totals 16 residues. The V gene lost 5 bases and the J gene lost 2 bases, with 18 bases spanning the gap. Germline assignment: CDR1 LNHDA and CDR2 SQIVND (reference sequence). The CDR3 sequence is CASSDTARGGNYGYTF. The CDR3 DNA follows: TGTGCCAGTAGTGACACGGCACGGGGAGGGAACTATGGCTACACCTTC.

The CDR3 loop reads CAPPRPRVKSYEQYF. The CDR3 DNA follows: TGTGCCCCCCCCCGCCCCAGGGTCAAATCCTACGAGCAGTACTTC. The chain links TRBV24-1 to TRBJ2-7; D is perhaps TRBD1 (5 bases). Trimming stripped 12 bases from V and 1 base from J, with 21 bases between. The germline gives CDR1 KGHDR, CDR2 SFDVKD. This CDR3 comprises 15 residues.

The chain is built from TRBV21-1 and TRBJ2-1. TRBV21-1 is reported as a pseudogene. The CDR3 is 15 residues long. The CDR3 is CASSKAGSTNNEQFF. DNA for the CDR3: TGTGCCAGCAGCAAAGCGGGGTCGACAAACAATGAGCAGTTCTTC.

The rearrangement uses TRBV3-1 (or the pseudogene TRBV3-2) and TRBJ2-7; TRBD2 is a possible D gene (5 bases). With 4 bases removed from V and 6 bases from J, the gap between germline ends came to 13 bases. Germline V gene sequence: CDR1 LGHDT, CDR2 YNNKEL (reference sequence). This CDR3 spans 13 amino acids. The DNA for the CDR3 is TGTGCCAGCAGCCCGACGAGGGCCGGCGAGCAGTACTTC. Residues: CASSPTRAGEQYF.

The chain combines TRBV27 with TRBJ1-1, with D maybe TRBD1 (6 bases). The CDR3 sequence is 14 residues long. Germline V gene data show CDR1 as MNHEY and CDR2 as SMNVEV (reference sequence). V was trimmed by 6 bases and J by 4 bases, leaving 15 bases between them. The CDR3 nucleotides are TGTGCCAGCAGCCGGACAGTCCGTAGCACTGAAGCTTTCTTT. Translating gives CASSRTVRSTEAFF.

The chain combines TRBV5-1 with TRBJ1-2, with 8 bases that match TRBD1. V lost 4 bases and J lost 4; bases outside the gene matches: 6. This CDR3 has 14 amino acids. The germline V gene has CDR1 SGHRS and CDR2 YFSETQ. The CDR3 DNA reads TGCGCCAGCAGCCCGACAGGGGTAGGCTATGGCTACACCTTC. Translating it yields CASSPTGVGYGYTF.

On this clone itself: A much bigger clone sits one base away, suggesting this may be a read error. The chain recombines TRBV27 with TRBJ2-2; a possible D gene is TRBD1 (6 bases). V was shortened by 5 bases and J by 4 bases, with 14 bases between the two germline ends. This CDR3 contains 15 residues. Per germline, CDR1 MNHEY and CDR2 SMNVEV (reference sequence). CDR3 residues: CASSMSDRSTGELFF. The CDR3 DNA reads as TGTGCCAGCAGTATGTCAGACAGGAGCACCGGGGAGCTGTTTTTT.

The rearrangement joins TRBV2 to TRBJ2-7; tentative D call: TRBD2 (5 bases). With 7 bases removed from V and 0 bases from J, the gap between germline ends came to 22 bases. Germline CDR1 and CDR2: SNHLY and FYNNEI. CDR3 length: 17 amino acids. CDR3 sequence (DNA): TGTGCCAGCACGGTCAGGCAAGACCCTCGGGACTCCTACGAGCAGTACTTC. Protein product: CASTVRQDPRDSYEQYF.

The chain links TRBV7-2 to TRBJ2-2; 7 bases map to TRBD1. Germline V gene sequence: CDR1 SGHTA, CDR2 FQGNSA. CDR3 length equals 15 residues. J lost 2 bases, V lost 4 bases, and 4 bases had no gene match. Written as DNA, the CDR3 is TGTGCCAGCAGCTGGGGGACAGTCAACACCGGGGAGCTGTTTTTT. Protein sequence: CASSWGTVNTGELFF.

This clone was seen more than once but under ten times. The V gene is TRBV2, the J gene TRBJ1-1, with a weak D call TRBD1 (5 bases). The germline V gene encodes CDR1 SNHLY and CDR2 FYNNEI. Trimming removed 6 bases from V and 4 bases from J, with 15 bases in between. The CDR3 extends over 14 amino acids. The CDR3 spells CASREDNSGTEAFF. Written as DNA, the CDR3 is TGTGCCAGCAGAGAGGACAACTCCGGCACTGAAGCTTTCTTT. The complete variable domain, with remaining parts taken from reference TRBV2 and TRBJ1-1, reads EPEVTQTPSHQVTQMGQEVILRCVPISNHLYFYWYRQILGQKVEFLVSFYNNEISEKSEIFDDQFSVERPDGSNFTLKIRSTKLEDSAMYFCASREDNSGTEAFFGQGTRLTVV.

The chain couples TRBV4-2 to TRBJ1-4; 10 nucleotides line up with TRBD1. Germline V lookup: CDR1 LGHNA, CDR2 YNFKEQ. This CDR3 has 15 amino acids. Trimming removed 5 bases from V and 7 bases from J; junction bases left unmatched: 7. In DNA, the CDR3 is TGTGCCAGCAGCACTTGGACAGGGGGAGGTGAAAAACTGTTTTTT. Translated, it gives CASSTWTGGGEKLFF.

This chain connects TRBV5-5 to TRBJ2-1; 14 bases are a match to TRBD2. This CDR3 is built from 19 residues. Germline V lookup: CDR1 SGHKS, CDR2 YYEKEE (reference sequence). V was clipped by 1 base and J by 7 bases; unmatched bases: 13. CDR3: CASSLILVLGLAGVNEQFF. The CDR3 DNA is TGTGCCAGCAGCTTGATTTTGGTTTTGGGACTAGCGGGAGTAAATGAGCAGTTCTTC.

The gene calls are TRBV4-3 and TRBJ2-7; TRBD2 aligns across 8 bases. Germline V CDR1 and CDR2: LGHNA, YSLEER. V lost 0 bases and J lost 3; bases outside the gene matches: 7. The CDR3 covers 16 residues. CDR3: CASSQEFRLAGYEQYF. The CDR3, as DNA: TGCGCCAGCAGCCAAGAGTTCAGGCTAGCGGGCTACGAGCAGTACTTC.

The chain links TRBV13 to TRBJ1-4; D is possibly TRBD1 (6 bases). This CDR3 region has 15 residues. Trimming took off 2 bases at V and 7 bases at J, with 14 bases between the two ends. Germline assignment: CDR1 PRHDT and CDR2 FYEKMQ (reference sequence). The CDR3 sequence: CASSLQGMGGEKLFF. CDR3 coding DNA: TGTGCCAGCAGCTTACAGGGGATGGGTGGTGAAAAACTGTTTTTT.

The chain combines TRBV11-3 with TRBJ2-3; 10 bases match TRBD2. Losses at the gene ends were 2 bases for V and 0 bases for J; bases not matched to a gene: 11. Germline lookup yields CDR1 SGHNT and CDR2 YENEEA. CDR3 length: 19 amino acids. The CDR3, as DNA: TGTGCCAGCAGCTTACTCGGTCTAGCGGGGGCCGTGAGCACAGATACGCAGTATTTT. Its protein is CASSLLGLAGAVSTDTQYF.

This chain uses TRBV9 with TRBJ2-2; TRBD1 aligns across 9 bases. The junction had 9 bases not matched to a gene; V was cut back by 7 bases and J by 2 bases. The CDR3 is 16 amino acids. CDR1 is SGDLS, CDR2 YYNGEE, per germline. DNA for the CDR3: TGTGCCAGCCAAAAGGGGACAGGGAGTAACACCGGGGAGCTGTTTTTT. Translating it yields CASQKGTGSNTGELFF.

The rearrangement joins TRBV3-1 (or the pseudogene TRBV3-2) to TRBJ1-4; no reliable D call. Germline CDR1 LGHDT, CDR2 YNNKEL (reference sequence). Deletions cut 4 bases from V and 1 base from J, with 16 bases between. CDR3 length: 17 amino acids. The CDR3 protein is CASSLRVGVQTNEKLFF. The CDR3, as DNA: TGTGCCAGCAGCCTTCGTGTCGGGGTACAAACTAATGAAAAACTGTTTTTT.

The chain has TRBV3-1 (or the pseudogene TRBV3-2) and TRBJ1-5; D is unclear. V was cut by 1 base and J by 3 bases, with 4 bases left in between. The CDR3 consists of 13 residues. CDR1 LGHDT and CDR2 YNNKEL come from the germline V gene (reference sequence). The CDR3 loop reads CASSQGPNQPQHF. The CDR3 DNA is TGTGCCAGCAGCCAAGGACCCAATCAGCCCCAGCATTTT.

V and J are TRBV18 and TRBJ1-2; D is uncertain. Germline loops: CDR1 KGHSH, CDR2 LQKENI. The CDR3 consists of 14 residues. The V end was cut by 2 bases, the J end by 6 bases, with 13 bases between. The CDR3 region has the DNA TGTGCCAGCTCACCAAGTTCGGCTGATGATGGCTACACCTTC. It yields the protein CASSPSSADDGYTF.

The chain employs TRBV7-8 and TRBJ2-2; 7 bases are shared with TRBD1. The V gene's germline CDR1 is SGHVS and CDR2 FQNEAQ. V gave up 2 bases and J gave up 5 bases; unmatched junction bases: 8. This CDR3 has 16 amino acids. CDR3 sequence (DNA): TGTGCCAGCAGCTTATGGACAGGAGGTTCTACCGGGGAGCTGTTTTTT. Amino acid sequence: CASSLWTGGSTGELFF.

The chain couples TRBV4-3 to TRBJ2-3, with TRBD1 as a possible D gene (6 bases). Trimming removed 0 bases from V and 2 bases from J, with 15 bases in between. CDR1 is LGHNA, CDR2 YSLEER, per germline. This CDR3 region has 17 residues. CDR3 region: CASSQDRGRGYTDTQYF. CDR3 sequence (DNA): TGCGCCAGCAGCCAAGATCGAGGCAGGGGATACACAGATACGCAGTATTTT.